This T cell receptor (beta chain) was retrieved from a study of CD8+ T cells in alopecia areata. RNA extraction and reverse transcription yielded cDNA as sequencing template. Assay used: immunoSEQ multiplex PCR; TCRdb lists only in-frame clones, some missing. The sample contains about 110,000 clones, 45% to 70% of which appear only once. Points from the study as a whole: Patients displayed less clarity in TCR sharing than mice, a finding possibly related to HLA. Greater clonality was observed in lesional scalp samples, especially alopecia totalis/universalis, versus normal scalp.

To note about this clone: The target antigen is unknown.

The trim removed 0 bases at V and 5 bases at J, leaving 6 bases unmatched. CDR3 length: 16 amino acids. This chain links TRBV23-1 with TRBJ2-1; 8 nucleotides match TRBD1. TRBV23-1 is an ORF for which the function is uncertain. This receptor was obtained from a human donor in good health. The sequenced sample was CD8+ T cells sorted from blood. For the CDR3, the DNA is TGCGCCAGCAGTCAATCTTGGGGACAGGCTCACAATGAGCAGTTCTTC. Translation: CASSQSWGQAHNEQFF.